Listed below are T cell receptor beta chains from one sample, sequenced in a study of T-cell reconstitution after alpha-beta-depleted transplantation in children. MiXCR, applied by TCRdb to the PCR reads, yields one record per CDR3 protein. The sample lists 250,000 to 400,000 distinct CDR3 sequences; 20% to 30% were seen once. The source was PBMCs, mostly from graft donor cells, collected 180 days after TCRalphabeta/CD19-depleted stem cell transplant. These TCRs come from a male patient younger than 18 who had a stem cell transplant for acute lymphoblastic leukemia, so the T cells may come from the graft donor. CDR3s include the opening cysteine and the closing phenylalanine or tryptophan. A D gene is named only where the DNA matches it firmly. Not every row has a clone size; where given, it reads once, few, many or a size class.

-	15	TRBV27	TRBJ2-7	-	TGTGCCAGCAGTTTAGCTAGCGCTCAATCCTACGAGCAGTACTTC	CASSLASAQSYEQYF
-	14	TRBV9	TRBJ1-1	TRBD1	TGTGCCAGCAGCGAAGCAGGGGGCTTCACTGAAGCTTTCTTT	CASSEAGGFTEAFF
-	15	TRBV5-1	TRBJ2-3	TRBD2	TGCGCCAGCACTCGGGACTACCTCGGGAGCGATACGCAGTATTTT	CASTRDYLGSDTQYF
-	12	TRBV3-1	TRBJ2-7	-	TGTGCCAGCAGCCAAGGCAGTCAGGGCCTGTACTTC	CASSQGSQGLYF
-	16	TRBV10-3	TRBJ1-1	-	TGTGCCATCAGTGGGCTGCGGACAAGCATGAACACTGAAGCTTTCTTT	CAISGLRTSMNTEAFF
-	15	TRBV12-3/TRBV12-4	TRBJ2-1	TRBD1	TGTGCCAGCAGTCCGATAAAGGGACAGGGGAGGGAGCAGTTCTTC	CASSPIKGQGREQFF
few	15	TRBV19	TRBJ2-1	-	TGTGCCAGTAGAGAGACTAGATCGGGCTACAATGAGCAGTTCTTC	CASRETRSGYNEQFF
few	14	TRBV24-1	TRBJ2-5	TRBD1	TGTGCCACCAGTGACCCGGGACAGGGGGGGACCCAGTACTTC	CATSDPGQGGTQYF
many	13	TRBV29-1	TRBJ1-1	-	TGCAGCGTGGCCTGGAGAAGTAACACTGAAGCTTTCTTT	CSVAWRSNTEAFF
few	16	TRBV5-5	TRBJ2-7	TRBD1	TGTGCCAGCAGCTTGACTTCGACAGGGGGGACCTACGAGCAGTACTTC	CASSLTSTGGTYEQYF
few	21	TRBV7-6	TRBJ1-1	-	TGTGCCAGCAGCTTCCACCCCCTCATGACAGGCCTCTCCGGCATGAACACTGAAGCTTTCTTT	CASSFHPLMTGLSGMNTEAFF
few	16	TRBV11-3	TRBJ2-3	TRBD2	TGTGCCAGCAGCTTAGGTAGCGGGAGGGCCTCAGGCACGCAGTATTTT	CASSLGSGRASGTQYF
once	16	TRBV12-3/TRBV12-4	TRBJ2-2	TRBD1	TGTGCCAGCAGCGTAGCGGGGACAGGGGTATCCGGGGAGCTGTTTTTT	CASSVAGTGVSGELFF
-	15	TRBV7-9	TRBJ2-7	-	TGTGCCAGCAGCTTGACTCCATCGGAGTCCTACGAGCAGTACTTC	CASSLTPSESYEQYF
-	13	TRBV20-1	TRBJ1-5	-	TGCAGTGCTCCGCAGGGGAGCAATCAGCCCCAGCATTTT	CSAPQGSNQPQHF
few	16	TRBV5-1	TRBJ1-4	-	TGCGCCAGCAGCGGGGTGGCAGGAGGGGCTAATGAAAAACTGTTTTTT	CASSGVAGGANEKLFF
-	15	TRBV7-9	TRBJ2-7	-	TGTGCCAGCAGCTCCTGGCGGCGGGGTATCTACGAGCAGTACTTC	CASSSWRRGIYEQYF
-	9	TRBV20-1	TRBJ2-7	-	TGCAGTGCTAGGGGCGAGCATTACTTC	CSARGEHYF
-	17	TRBV12-3/TRBV12-4	TRBJ2-5	TRBD1	TGTGCCAGCAGTTCCTTAACCGGGACAGGGGGCTTAAAGACCCAGTACTTC	CASSSLTGTGGLKTQYF
-	17	TRBV25-1	TRBJ2-7	-	TGTGCCAGCAGTGGGGCCTATGCGACAGCCGTCTCCTACGAGCAGTACTTC	CASSGAYATAVSYEQYF
-	13	TRBV24-1	TRBJ2-2	-	TGTGCCACCAGGGGACCCCCCACCGGGGAGCTGTTTTTT	CATRGPPTGELFF
many	13	TRBV5-1	TRBJ2-2	TRBD2	TGCGCCAGCAGCCCCGCGGGAGCTGGGGAGCTGTTTTTT	CASSPAGAGELFF
few	17	TRBV12-3/TRBV12-4	TRBJ2-1	-	TGTGCCAGCAGTTTAGCTATTCTGAGCGTCTCCTACAATGAGCAGTTCTTC	CASSLAILSVSYNEQFF
few	15	TRBV6-1	TRBJ2-7	TRBD2	TGTGCCAGCAGTCTTTTAGCGGGAGGCCAGAGGGAGCAGTACTTC	CASSLLAGGQREQYF
few	15	TRBV9	TRBJ1-5	-	TGTGCCAGCAGCGTAGCCGACAGACCCAATCAGCCCCAGCATTTT	CASSVADRPNQPQHF
-	15	TRBV6-5	TRBJ1-1	-	TGTGCCAGCAGTTATCACGGAAGGCGGAACACTGAAGCTTTCTTT	CASSYHGRRNTEAFF
-	11	TRBV29-1	TRBJ2-7	-	TGCAGCGTCCTTAGCTCCTACGAGCAGTACTTC	CSVLSSYEQYF
few	13	TRBV29-1	TRBJ2-7	TRBD2	TGCAGCGGGTTGGAGCGGGAGAGTGGCGAGCAGTACTTC	CSGLERESGEQYF
few	17	TRBV5-1	TRBJ2-7	TRBD2	TGCGCCAGCAGCTTCGGAGCGGGAAGAAGGCTAACCTACGAGCAGTACTTC	CASSFGAGRRLTYEQYF
few	15	TRBV4-1	TRBJ2-2	-	TGCGCCAGCAGCCAAGTCGTCAGGGTCAACGGGGAGCTGTTTTTT	CASSQVVRVNGELFF
-	15	TRBV5-1	TRBJ2-5	-	TGCGCCAGCAGCTATGACAGAGGCGGAGGCGAGACCCAGTACTTC	CASSYDRGGGETQYF
few	15	TRBV9	TRBJ2-3	-	TGTGCCAGCAGTCTAGCGGCCAGGGGTACAGATACGCAGTATTTT	CASSLAARGTDTQYF
few	15	TRBV5-1	TRBJ1-1	-	TGCGCCAGCAGCTGGGGCCACAGCGAGAACACTGAAGCTTTCTTT	CASSWGHSENTEAFF
few	15	TRBV9	TRBJ2-1	TRBD2	TGTGCCAGCAGCGTAGGTAGCGGGGGGTACAATGAGCAGTTCTTC	CASSVGSGGYNEQFF
few	17	TRBV7-8	TRBJ2-1	TRBD2	TGTGCCAGCAGCTTATCCCTAGCGGCCAGACTGAAAAATGAGCAGTTCTTC	CASSLSLAARLKNEQFF
-	15	TRBV3-1	TRBJ1-5	-	TGTGCCAGCAGCCAAGAAGGGGCGGGAGTCCAGCCCCAGCATTTT	CASSQEGAGVQPQHF
-	15	TRBV12-5	TRBJ2-7	-	TGTGCTAGTGGACCAAGTCCCCTTGTTCCTTACGAGCAGTACTTC	CASGPSPLVPYEQYF
-	16	TRBV5-5	TRBJ2-1	TRBD2	TGTGCCAGCAGCCTTTGGCGGGGGTCCTCCTACAATGAGCAGTTCTTC	CASSLWRGSSYNEQFF
-	15	TRBV9	TRBJ2-7	TRBD2	TGTGCCAGCAGCGTCGGGACTAGCGGGAGCTTGGTGCAGTACTTC	CASSVGTSGSLVQYF
-	16	TRBV6-5	TRBJ1-1	-	TGTGCCAGCAGTTACCTCGTGACAGGTCGAGTTGATGAAGCTTTCTTT	CASSYLVTGRVDEAFF